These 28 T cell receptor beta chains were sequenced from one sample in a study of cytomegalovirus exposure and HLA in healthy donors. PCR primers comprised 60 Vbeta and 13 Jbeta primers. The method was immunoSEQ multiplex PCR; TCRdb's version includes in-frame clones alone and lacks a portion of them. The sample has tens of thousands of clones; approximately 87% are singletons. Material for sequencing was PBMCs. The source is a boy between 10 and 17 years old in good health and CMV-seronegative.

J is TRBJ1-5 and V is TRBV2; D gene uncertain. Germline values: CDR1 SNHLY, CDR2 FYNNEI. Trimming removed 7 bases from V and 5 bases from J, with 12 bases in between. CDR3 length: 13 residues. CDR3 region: CASMSENDQPQHF. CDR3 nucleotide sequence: TGTGCCAGCATGTCAGAAAATGATCAGCCCCAGCATTTT.

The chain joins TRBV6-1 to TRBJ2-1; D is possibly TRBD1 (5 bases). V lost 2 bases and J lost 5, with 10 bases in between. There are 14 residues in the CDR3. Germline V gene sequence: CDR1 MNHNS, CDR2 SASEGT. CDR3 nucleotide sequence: TGTGCCAGCAGTGAACAGGGTAACGACAATGAGCAGTTCTTC. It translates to CASSEQGNDNEQFF.

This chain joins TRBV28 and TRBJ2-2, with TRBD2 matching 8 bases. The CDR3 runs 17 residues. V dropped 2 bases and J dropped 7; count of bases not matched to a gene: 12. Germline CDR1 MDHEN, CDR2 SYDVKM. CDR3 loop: CASSLPKLAGAFGELFF. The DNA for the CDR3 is TGTGCCAGCAGTTTACCCAAGCTAGCGGGTGCCTTCGGGGAGCTGTTTTTT.

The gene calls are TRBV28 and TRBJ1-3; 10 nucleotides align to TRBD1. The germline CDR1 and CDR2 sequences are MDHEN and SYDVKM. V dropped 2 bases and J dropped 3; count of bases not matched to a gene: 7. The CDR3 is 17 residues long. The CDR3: CASSLSQGTGVGNTIYF. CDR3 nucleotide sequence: TGTGCCAGCAGTTTAAGTCAGGGGACAGGGGTTGGAAACACCATATATTTT.

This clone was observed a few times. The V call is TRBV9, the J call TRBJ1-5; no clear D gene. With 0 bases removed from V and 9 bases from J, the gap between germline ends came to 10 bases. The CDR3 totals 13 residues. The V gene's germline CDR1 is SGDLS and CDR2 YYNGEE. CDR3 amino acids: CASSVGEGGPQHF. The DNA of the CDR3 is TGTGCCAGCAGCGTAGGAGAAGGAGGGCCCCAGCATTTT.

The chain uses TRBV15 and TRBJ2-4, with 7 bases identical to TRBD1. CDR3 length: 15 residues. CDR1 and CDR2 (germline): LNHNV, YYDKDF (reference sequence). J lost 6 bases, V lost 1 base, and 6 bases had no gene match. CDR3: CATSRGSGQRNIQYF. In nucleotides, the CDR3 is TGTGCCACCAGCAGAGGCTCGGGACAGAGAAACATTCAGTACTTC. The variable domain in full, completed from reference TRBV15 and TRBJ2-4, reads DAMVIQNPRYQVTQFGKPVTLSCSQTLNHNVMYWYQQKSSQAPKLLFHYYDKDFNNEADTPDNFQSRRPNTSFCFLDIRSPGLGDTAMYLCATSRGSGQRNIQYFGAGTRLSVL.

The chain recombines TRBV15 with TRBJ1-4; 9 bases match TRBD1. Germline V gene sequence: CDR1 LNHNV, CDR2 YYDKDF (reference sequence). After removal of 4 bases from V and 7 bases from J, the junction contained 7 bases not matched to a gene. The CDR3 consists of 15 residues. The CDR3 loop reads CATSKQGASGEKLFF. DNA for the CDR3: TGTGCCACCAGCAAACAGGGGGCAAGTGGTGAAAAACTGTTTTTT.

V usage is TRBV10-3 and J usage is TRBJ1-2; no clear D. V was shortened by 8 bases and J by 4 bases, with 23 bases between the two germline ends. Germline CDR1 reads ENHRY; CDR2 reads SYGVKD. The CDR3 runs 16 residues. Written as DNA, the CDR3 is TGTGCCATCTCTAAAATCCGGGATCAGGAGGCCTATGGCTACACCTTC. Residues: CAISKIRDQEAYGYTF.

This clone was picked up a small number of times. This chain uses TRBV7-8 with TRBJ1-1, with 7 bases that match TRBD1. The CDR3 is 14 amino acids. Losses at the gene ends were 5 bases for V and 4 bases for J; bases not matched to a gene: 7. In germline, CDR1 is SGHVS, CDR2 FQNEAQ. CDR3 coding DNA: TGTGCCAGCAGCCCGAACCAGGGGGGCACTGAAGCTTTCTTT. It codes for CASSPNQGGTEAFF. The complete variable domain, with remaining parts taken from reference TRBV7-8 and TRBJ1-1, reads GAGVSQSPRYKVAKRGQDVALRCDPISGHVSLFWYQQALGQGPEFLTYFQNEAQLDKSGLPSDRFFAERPEGSVSTLKIQRTQQEDSAVYLCASSPNQGGTEAFFGQGTRLTVV.

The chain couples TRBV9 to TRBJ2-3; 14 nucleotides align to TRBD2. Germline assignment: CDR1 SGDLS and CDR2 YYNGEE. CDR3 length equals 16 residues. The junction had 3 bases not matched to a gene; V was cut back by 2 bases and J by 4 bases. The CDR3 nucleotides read TGTGCCAGCAGCGTGGGACTAGCGGGGGTGGCAGATACGCAGTATTTT. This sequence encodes CASSVGLAGVADTQYF.

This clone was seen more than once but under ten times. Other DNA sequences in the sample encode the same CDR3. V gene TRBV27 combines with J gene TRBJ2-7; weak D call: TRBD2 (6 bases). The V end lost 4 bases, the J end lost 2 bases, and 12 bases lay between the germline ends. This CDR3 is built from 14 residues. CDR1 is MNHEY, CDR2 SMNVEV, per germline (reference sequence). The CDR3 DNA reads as TGTGCCAGCAGTTCCCGCGGAGGGCCCTACGAGCAGTACTTC. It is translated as CASSSRGGPYEQYF.

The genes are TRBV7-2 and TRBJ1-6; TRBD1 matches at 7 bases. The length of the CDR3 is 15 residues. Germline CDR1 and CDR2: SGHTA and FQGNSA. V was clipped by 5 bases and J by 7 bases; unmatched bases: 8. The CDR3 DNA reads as TGTGCCAGCAGCCAGGGGGGACAGTCCAATTCACCCCTCCACTTT. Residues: CASSQGGQSNSPLHF.

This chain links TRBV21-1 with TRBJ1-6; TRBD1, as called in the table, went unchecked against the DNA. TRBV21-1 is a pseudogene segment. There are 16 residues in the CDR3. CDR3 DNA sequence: TGTGCCAGCAGCAAAGCCCTCAGCTCCTATAATTCACCCCTCCACTTT. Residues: CASSKALSSYNSPLHF.

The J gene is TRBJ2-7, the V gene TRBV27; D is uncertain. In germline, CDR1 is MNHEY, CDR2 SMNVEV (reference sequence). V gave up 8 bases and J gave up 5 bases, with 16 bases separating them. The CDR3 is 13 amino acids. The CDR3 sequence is CASGVPLLNEQYF. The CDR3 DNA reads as TGTGCCAGCGGAGTACCCCTCCTAAACGAGCAGTACTTC.

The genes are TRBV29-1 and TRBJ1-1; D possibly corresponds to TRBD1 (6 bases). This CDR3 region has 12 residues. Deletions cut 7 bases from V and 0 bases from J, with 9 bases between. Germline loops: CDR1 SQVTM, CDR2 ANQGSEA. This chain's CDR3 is CSGTVLNTEAFF. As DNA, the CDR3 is TGCAGCGGGACAGTGTTGAACACTGAAGCTTTCTTT.

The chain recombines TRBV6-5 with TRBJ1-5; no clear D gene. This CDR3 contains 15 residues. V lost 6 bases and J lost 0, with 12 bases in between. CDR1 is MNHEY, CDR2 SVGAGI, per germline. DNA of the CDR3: TGTGCCAGCAGCCCGGCCAGGATTAGCAATCAGCCCCAGCATTTT. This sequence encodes CASSPARISNQPQHF.

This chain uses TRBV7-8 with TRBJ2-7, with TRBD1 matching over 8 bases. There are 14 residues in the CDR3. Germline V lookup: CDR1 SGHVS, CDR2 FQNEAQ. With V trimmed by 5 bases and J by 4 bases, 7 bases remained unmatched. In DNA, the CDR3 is TGTGCCAGCAGCCCCGTCGACAGGGGATACGAGCAGTACTTC. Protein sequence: CASSPVDRGYEQYF.

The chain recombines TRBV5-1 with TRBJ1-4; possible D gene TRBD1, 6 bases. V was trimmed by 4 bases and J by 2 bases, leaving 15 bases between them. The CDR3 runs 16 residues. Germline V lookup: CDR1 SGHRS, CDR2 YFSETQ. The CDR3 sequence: CASSPAGGATNEKLFF. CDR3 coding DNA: TGCGCCAGCAGCCCCGCTGGGGGGGCGACTAATGAAAAACTGTTTTTT. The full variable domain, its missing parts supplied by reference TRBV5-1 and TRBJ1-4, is KAGVTQTPRYLIKTRGQQVTLSCSPISGHRSVSWYQQTPGQGLQFLFEYFSETQRNKGNFPGRFSGRQFSNSRSEMNVSTLELGDSALYLCASSPAGGATNEKLFFGSGTQLSVL.

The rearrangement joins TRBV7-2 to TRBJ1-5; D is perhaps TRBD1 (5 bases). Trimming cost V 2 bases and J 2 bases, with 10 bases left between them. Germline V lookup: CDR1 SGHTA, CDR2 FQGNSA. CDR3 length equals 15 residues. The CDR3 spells CASSLISRGNQPQHF. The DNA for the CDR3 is TGTGCCAGCAGCTTAATAAGCAGGGGCAATCAGCCCCAGCATTTT.

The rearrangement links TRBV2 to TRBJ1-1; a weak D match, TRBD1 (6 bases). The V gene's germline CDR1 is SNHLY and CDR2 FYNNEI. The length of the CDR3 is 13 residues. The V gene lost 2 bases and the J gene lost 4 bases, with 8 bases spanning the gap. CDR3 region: CASSESGATEAFF. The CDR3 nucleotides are TGTGCCAGCAGTGAATCAGGGGCCACTGAAGCTTTCTTT.

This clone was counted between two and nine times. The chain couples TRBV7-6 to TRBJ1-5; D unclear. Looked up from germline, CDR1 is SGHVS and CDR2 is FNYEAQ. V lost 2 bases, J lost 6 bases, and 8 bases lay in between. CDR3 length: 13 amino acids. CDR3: CASSLMGGQPQHF. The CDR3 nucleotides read TGTGCCAGCAGCTTAATGGGAGGTCAGCCCCAGCATTTT.

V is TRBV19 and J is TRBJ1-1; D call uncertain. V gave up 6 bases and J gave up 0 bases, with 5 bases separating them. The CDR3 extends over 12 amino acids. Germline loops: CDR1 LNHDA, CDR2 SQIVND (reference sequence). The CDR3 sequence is CASSRVNTEAFF. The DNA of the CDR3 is TGTGCCAGTAGCCGGGTGAACACTGAAGCTTTCTTT.

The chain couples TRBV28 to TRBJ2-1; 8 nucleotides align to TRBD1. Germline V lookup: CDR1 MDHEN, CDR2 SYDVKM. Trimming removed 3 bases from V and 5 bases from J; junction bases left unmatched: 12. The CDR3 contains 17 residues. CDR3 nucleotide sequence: TGTGCCAGCAGTTTGAGAGACAGGGGTTACACCGACAATGAGCAGTTCTTC. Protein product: CASSLRDRGYTDNEQFF. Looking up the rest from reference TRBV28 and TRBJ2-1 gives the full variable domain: DVKVTQSSRYLVKRTGEKVFLECVQDMDHENMFWYRQDPGLGLRLIYFSYDVKMKEKGDIPEGYSVSREKKERFSLILESASTNQTSMYLCASSLRDRGYTDNEQFFGPGTRLTVL.

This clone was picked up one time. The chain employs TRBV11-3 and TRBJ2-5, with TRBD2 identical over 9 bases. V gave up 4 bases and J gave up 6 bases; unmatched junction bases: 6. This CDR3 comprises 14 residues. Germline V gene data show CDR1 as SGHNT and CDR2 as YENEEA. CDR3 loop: CASSYGGGEQTQYF. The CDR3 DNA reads TGTGCCAGCAGCTACGGCGGGGGGGAGCAGACCCAGTACTTC.

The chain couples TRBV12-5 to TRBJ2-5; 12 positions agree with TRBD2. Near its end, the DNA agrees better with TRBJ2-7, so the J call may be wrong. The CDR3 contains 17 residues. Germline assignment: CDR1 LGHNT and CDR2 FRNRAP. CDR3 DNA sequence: TGTGCTAGTGGTTTGTCGAGGACTAGCGGGGATCTCTACGAGCAGTACTTC. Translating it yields CASGLSRTSGDLYEQYF.

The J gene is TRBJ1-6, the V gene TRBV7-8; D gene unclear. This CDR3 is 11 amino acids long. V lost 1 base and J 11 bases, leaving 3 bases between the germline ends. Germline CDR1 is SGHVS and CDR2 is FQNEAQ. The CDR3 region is CASSLGPPLHF. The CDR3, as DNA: TGTGCCAGCAGCTTAGGGCCACCCCTCCACTTT.

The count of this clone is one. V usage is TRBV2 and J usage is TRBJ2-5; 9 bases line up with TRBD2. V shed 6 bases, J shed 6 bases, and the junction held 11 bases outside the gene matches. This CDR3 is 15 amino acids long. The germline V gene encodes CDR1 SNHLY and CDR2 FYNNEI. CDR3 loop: CASSAGRGGEKTQYF. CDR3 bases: TGTGCCAGCAGCGCGGGGCGGGGGGGCGAGAAGACCCAGTACTTC.

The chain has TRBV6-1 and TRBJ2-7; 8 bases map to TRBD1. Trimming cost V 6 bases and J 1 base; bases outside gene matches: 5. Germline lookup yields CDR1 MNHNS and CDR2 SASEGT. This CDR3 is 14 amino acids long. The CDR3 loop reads CASRGTGQSYEQYF. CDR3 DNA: TGTGCCAGCAGGGGGACAGGACAATCCTACGAGCAGTACTTC.